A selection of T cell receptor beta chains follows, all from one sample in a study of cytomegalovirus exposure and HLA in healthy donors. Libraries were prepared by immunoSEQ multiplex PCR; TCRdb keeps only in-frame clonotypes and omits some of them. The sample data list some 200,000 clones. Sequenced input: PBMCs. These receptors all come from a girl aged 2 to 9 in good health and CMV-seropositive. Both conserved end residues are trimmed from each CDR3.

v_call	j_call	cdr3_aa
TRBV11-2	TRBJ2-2	ASSLAGGDTGELF
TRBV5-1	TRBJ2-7	ASSLGLAGSAYEQY
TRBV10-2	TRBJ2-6	ASNWGLAGGSSGANVLT
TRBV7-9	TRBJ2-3	ASSLAIASGAGTDTQY
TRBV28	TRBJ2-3	ASSLNVDTQY
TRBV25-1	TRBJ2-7	ASSEGTSGYEQY
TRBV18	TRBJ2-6	ASSPRGAGANVLT
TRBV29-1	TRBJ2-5	SVERRGRETQY
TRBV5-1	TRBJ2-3	ASSRLQGVRTDTQY
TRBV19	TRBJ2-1	ASRTPYNEQF
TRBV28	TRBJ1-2	ASSLGQGIYGYT
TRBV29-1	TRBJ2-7	SVTSGRAGYEQY
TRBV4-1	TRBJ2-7	ASSAWTGGFEQY
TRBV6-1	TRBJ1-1	ASSDRLPTEAF
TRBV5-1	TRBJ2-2	ASSLAGYTGELF
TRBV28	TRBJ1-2	ASRPLPGTEGYT
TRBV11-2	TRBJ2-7	ASSFGAGVYEQY
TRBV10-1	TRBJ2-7	ASSPGLVYEQY
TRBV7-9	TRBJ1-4	ASSLRGGEKLF
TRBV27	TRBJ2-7	ASYSPGQGADYEQY
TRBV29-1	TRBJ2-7	SVAGREGAYEQY
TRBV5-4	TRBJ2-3	ASSSIAGGGTDTQY
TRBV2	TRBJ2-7	ASMAGLAGLYEQY
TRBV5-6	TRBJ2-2	ASNQLGGRGTGELF
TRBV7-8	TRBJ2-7	ASSSTTGLEQY
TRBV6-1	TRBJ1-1	AGVVNTEAF